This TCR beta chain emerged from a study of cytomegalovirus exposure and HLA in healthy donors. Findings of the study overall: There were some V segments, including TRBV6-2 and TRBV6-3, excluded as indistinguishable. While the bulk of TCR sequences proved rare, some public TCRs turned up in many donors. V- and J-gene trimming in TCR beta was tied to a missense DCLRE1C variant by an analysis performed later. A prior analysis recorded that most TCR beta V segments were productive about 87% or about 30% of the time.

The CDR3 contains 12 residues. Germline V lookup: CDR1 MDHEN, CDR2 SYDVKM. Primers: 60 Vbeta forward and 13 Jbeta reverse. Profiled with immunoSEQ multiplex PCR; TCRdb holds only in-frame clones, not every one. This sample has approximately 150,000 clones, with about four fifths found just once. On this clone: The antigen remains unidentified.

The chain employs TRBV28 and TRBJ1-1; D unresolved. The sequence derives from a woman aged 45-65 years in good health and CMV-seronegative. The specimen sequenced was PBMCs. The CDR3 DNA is TGTGGCATAGGAGGGCTGAGGACTGAAGCTTTCTTT. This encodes CGIGGLRTEAFF.